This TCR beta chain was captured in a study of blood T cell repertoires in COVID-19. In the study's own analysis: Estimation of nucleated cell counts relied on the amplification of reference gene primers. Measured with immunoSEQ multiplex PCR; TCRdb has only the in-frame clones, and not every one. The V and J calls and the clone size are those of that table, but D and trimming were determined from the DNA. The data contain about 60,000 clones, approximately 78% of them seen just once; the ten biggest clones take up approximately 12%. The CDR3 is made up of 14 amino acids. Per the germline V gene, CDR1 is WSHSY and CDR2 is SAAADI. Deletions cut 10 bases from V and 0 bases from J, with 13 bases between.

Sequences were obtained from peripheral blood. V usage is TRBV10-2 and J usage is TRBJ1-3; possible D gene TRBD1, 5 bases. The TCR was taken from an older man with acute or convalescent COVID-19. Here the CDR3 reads CATSRQLSGNTIYF. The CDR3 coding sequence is TGCGCCACCAGCCGACAGCTCTCTGGAAACACCATATATTTT.